The TCR beta chain described here comes from a study of blood T cells in healthy people across ages. The CDR3 covers 13 residues. V lost 3 bases and J lost 5; bases outside the gene matches: 4. Germline V gene lookup returns CDR1 LGHNA and CDR2 YSLEER. The authors extracted at least 5 micrograms of total RNA per sample. A second PCR of about 6 to 11 cycles used a sample-barcoded 5' primer and a J-beta primer mix. TCRdb used MiXCR to reprocess the 5' RACE reads, holding one entry per CDR3 protein. The sample includes some 1.5 million distinct CDR3 sequences, approximately 43% seen only once; the top ten take under 5%. This clonotype was recorded at least ten times.

The V and J genes are TRBV4-3 and TRBJ2-7; the match to TRBD2 covers 7 bases. This TCR was sampled from a woman younger than 35 in good health. The sequenced sample was blood. In nucleotides, the CDR3 is TGCGCCAGCAGCCAGGGACTACGAAACGAGCAGTACTTC. This translates into CASSQGLRNEQYF.